One sample yielded the 6 T cell receptor beta chains listed below, sequenced in a study of OX40 agonist ivuxolimab in advanced cancers. The protocol was immunoSEQ multiplex PCR, while the TCRdb copy is restricted to in-frame clones and leaves out a portion. The sample yields fewer than 85,000 clones, around four fifths seen once. Sequenced material: CD4+ or CD8+ T cells sorted from blood, taken in a trial of the OX40 agonist ivuxolimab. The receptors derive from an adult with an advanced solid tumor such as melanoma, head and neck, liver or kidney cancer.

V is TRBV11-2 and J is TRBJ1-2; D is perhaps TRBD1 (6 bases). From germline, CDR1 is SGHAT and CDR2 FQNNGV. V lost 3 bases and J lost 8, with 10 bases in between. CDR3 length: 12 amino acids. CDR3 loop: CASSFGGRGYTF. CDR3 nucleotide sequence: TGTGCCAGCAGCTTTGGGGGGCGCGGCTACACCTTC.

V usage is TRBV5-8 and J usage is TRBJ2-1; D remains unclear. V was clipped by 4 bases and J by 2 bases, with 10 bases between them. The CDR3 is 14 amino acids. Germline CDR1 is SGHTS and CDR2 is YDEGEE. The CDR3 DNA reads as TGTGCCAGCAGCGGGCAACCAGCCTACAATGAGCAGTTCTTC. Protein product: CASSGQPAYNEQFF.

The chain has TRBV7-3 and TRBJ2-2, with unresolved D. Trimming cost V 5 bases and J 6 bases, with 10 bases left between them. Germline V gene sequence: CDR1 SGHTA, CDR2 FQGTGA. This CDR3 region has 13 residues. CDR3: CASSPRNSGELFF. The DNA for the CDR3 is TGTGCCAGCAGCCCTCGAAACTCCGGGGAGCTGTTTTTT.

V is TRBV9 and J is TRBJ1-1, with 7 bases that match TRBD1. Germline V gene data show CDR1 as SGDLS and CDR2 as YYNGEE. CDR3 length: 13 amino acids. J lost 7 bases, V lost 5 bases, and 8 bases had no gene match. DNA of the CDR3: TGTGCCAGCAGTTTTAGACAGGGCGGTGAAGCTTTCTTT. It codes for CASSFRQGGEAFF.

V usage is TRBV27 and J usage is TRBJ2-1; 8 nucleotides match TRBD2. Germline V gene data show CDR1 as MNHEY and CDR2 as SMNVEV (reference sequence). V gave up 3 bases and J gave up 2 bases; unmatched junction bases: 12. The CDR3 contains 18 residues. The CDR3 protein is CASSFFPSSGTTYNEQFF. The CDR3 DNA sequence: TGTGCCAGCAGTTTCTTCCCGAGTAGCGGGACTACCTACAATGAGCAGTTCTTC.

This clone was recorded only once. V is TRBV5-1 and J is TRBJ2-3; D remains unclear. The V end was cut by 1 base, the J end by 1 base, with 7 bases between. In germline, CDR1 is SGHRS, CDR2 YFSETQ. The CDR3 spans 14 residues. The CDR3 here is CASSLYAGTDTQYF. The CDR3 DNA sequence: TGCGCCAGCAGCTTGTATGCGGGCACAGATACGCAGTATTTT.